This is a list of T cell receptor beta chains from one sample in a study of identical twins. Using its own MiXCR run on the 5' RACE reads, TCRdb lists one record per CDR3 protein. The sample consists of about 340,000 distinct CDR3 sequences, around an eighth of them appearing once. The same sample was also studied in work on yellow fever vaccine responses in identical twins.

The sample comprised CD8+ T cells sorted from blood. All receptors derive from a woman between 18 and 30 years old in good health. The CDR3 runs from the conserved cysteine through the conserved F or W. A D gene is named only where the DNA matches it firmly. Clone size is shown for a subset of rows, as once, few, many or a class of expanded clone.

TRBJ1-1 TRBD1 . TRBV11-1 CASSLGRGQGLRDTEAFF TGTGCCAGCAGCTTAGGCCGGGGACAGGGGTTGAGGGACACTGAAGCTTTCTTT
TRBJ2-1 . . TRBV5-5 CAISFGGLDEQFF TGTGCCATCAGCTTTGGGGGCTTGGACGAGCAGTTCTTC
TRBJ1-2 . few TRBV29-1 CSGVGDEAYGYTF TGCAGCGGGGTAGGGGACGAAGCCTATGGCTACACCTTC
TRBJ2-3 . . TRBV20-1 CSANYVDTQYF TGCAGTGCTAATTACGTGGATACGCAGTATTTT
TRBJ2-2 . few TRBV3-1 CASSHKGPPGELFF TGTGCCAGCAGCCATAAAGGCCCCCCCGGGGAGCTGTTTTTT
TRBJ1-6 TRBD1 . TRBV13 CASSFTGAEALHF TGTGCCAGCAGCTTCACAGGGGCCGAGGCCCTCCACTTT
TRBJ2-5 . few TRBV20-1 CSARSVGRETQYF TGCAGTGCTAGATCTGTGGGGCGGGAGACCCAGTACTTC
TRBJ2-7 . . TRBV3-1 CASSLQGTSYEQYF TGTGCCAGCAGCCTCCAGGGGACCTCCTACGAGCAGTACTTC
TRBJ2-3 TRBD1 few TRBV28 CASSLSSGQGKPDTQYF TGTGCCAGCAGTTTATCATCGGGACAGGGGAAGCCAGATACGCAGTATTTT
TRBJ2-3 . . TRBV2 CASSESGDTQYF TGTGCCAGCAGTGAATCGGGGGATACGCAGTATTTT
TRBJ2-3 . many TRBV7-8 CASSPEQDTQYF TGTGCCAGCAGCCCCGAGCAAGATACGCAGTATTTT
TRBJ1-2 TRBD1 few TRBV12-3/TRBV12-4 CASSHRDRANYGYTF TGTGCCAGCAGTCACCGGGACAGGGCAAACTATGGCTACACCTTC
TRBJ1-6 . many TRBV11-2 CASSLEFLGHNSPLHF TGTGCCAGCAGCTTAGAGTTCTTGGGGCATAATTCACCCCTCCACTTT
TRBJ2-3 . few TRBV7-8 CASSLPNEGRGTDTQYF TGTGCCAGCAGCCTACCCAACGAGGGCCGGGGCACAGATACGCAGTATTTT
TRBJ2-1 . . TRBV5-1 CASGERVGSSYNEQFF TGCGCCAGCGGGGAAAGGGTCGGTAGCTCCTACAATGAGCAGTTCTTC
TRBJ2-1 TRBD1 many TRBV12-3/TRBV12-4 CASRPTGTGFDNEQFF TGTGCCAGCAGACCCACCGGGACAGGGTTTGACAATGAGCAGTTCTTC
TRBJ2-2 TRBD2 few TRBV7-2 CASSPRLAANTGELFF TGTGCCAGCAGCCCGCGACTAGCGGCGAACACCGGGGAGCTGTTTTTT
TRBJ2-7 . few TRBV2 CATLTGVSSYEQYF TGTGCCACCCTGACGGGAGTAAGCTCCTACGAGCAGTACTTC
TRBJ2-5 . . TRBV25-1 CASSDLGGAQYF TGTGCCAGCAGTGATCTTGGTGGGGCCCAGTACTTC
TRBJ2-5 TRBD2 few TRBV29-1 CSVGTSGDQETQYF TGCAGCGTTGGGACTAGCGGGGACCAAGAGACCCAGTACTTC
TRBJ1-5 . . TRBV28 CASSPQGRDPNQPQHF TGTGCCAGCAGCCCACAGGGAAGGGACCCCAATCAGCCCCAGCATTTT
TRBJ2-7 . . TRBV7-4 CASSLTRTANYEQYF TGTGCCAGCAGTTTAACCAGGACGGCGAACTACGAGCAGTACTTC
TRBJ1-2 . . TRBV5-5 CASSFDSFYGYTF TGTGCCAGCAGCTTTGACAGCTTCTATGGCTACACCTTC
TRBJ2-7 TRBD2 many TRBV6-1 CASWGGSQYEQYF TGTGCCAGTTGGGGGGGGAGCCAATACGAGCAGTACTTC
TRBJ2-2 . . TRBV12-5 CASGLVPPGTGELFF TGTGCTAGTGGTTTGGTACCCCCGGGGACCGGGGAGCTGTTTTTT
TRBJ2-1 . . TRBV2 CASSVDGSPYNEQFF TGTGCCAGCAGTGTGGACGGGAGCCCCTACAATGAGCAGTTCTTC
TRBJ1-5 TRBD1 few TRBV5-1 CASSAGTGDLDGNQPQHF TGCGCCAGCAGCGCCGGGACAGGGGACTTGGATGGCAATCAGCCCCAGCATTTT
TRBJ2-3 . few TRBV10-1 CASSDSVHTDTQYF TGCGCCAGCAGTGACAGTGTCCACACAGATACGCAGTATTTT
TRBJ2-3 TRBD2 . TRBV27 CASTIRPGLAEDTQYF TGTGCCAGCACCATCAGACCGGGACTAGCGGAAGATACGCAGTATTTT
TRBJ2-2 TRBD2 . TRBV13 CASSMPGLANTGELFF TGTGCCAGCAGCATGCCGGGACTAGCGAACACCGGGGAGCTGTTTTTT
TRBJ2-5 TRBD2 few TRBV12-3/TRBV12-4 CASSFASGGVKETQYF TGTGCCAGCAGTTTCGCTAGCGGGGGTGTAAAAGAGACCCAGTACTTC
TRBJ2-3 . . TRBV6-2/TRBV6-3 CASSYSSSVGGRLGTDTQYF TGTGCCAGCAGTTACTCGTCCTCGGTCGGGGGGCGACTAGGCACAGATACGCAGTATTTT
TRBJ1-2 TRBD1 . TRBV4-2 CASSHAPGQGIRNYGYTF TGTGCCAGCAGCCATGCACCGGGACAGGGGATACGTAACTATGGCTACACCTTC
TRBJ2-1 TRBD1 . TRBV29-1 CSVIQGLVNEQFF TGCAGCGTTATACAGGGGTTAGTCAATGAGCAGTTCTTC
TRBJ2-7 . . TRBV2 CASSFKLAEPTYF TGTGCCAGCTCCTTCAAGTTAGCGGAGCCCACGTACTTC
TRBJ2-3 . . TRBV25-1 CASSDPLGGVTDTQYF TGTGCCAGCAGTGACCCTCTCGGAGGGGTTACAGATACGCAGTATTTT
TRBJ1-6 TRBD1 few TRBV7-6 CASSLGRYRGSPLHF TGTGCCAGCAGCTTGGGCCGATACAGGGGTTCACCCCTCCACTTT
TRBJ1-1 . few TRBV20-1 CSARGSHNTEAFF TGCAGTGCTAGAGGTTCACACAACACTGAAGCTTTCTTT
TRBJ1-5 . few TRBV4-1 CASSQVVRAGNQPQHF TGCGCCAGCAGCCAAGTCGTACGGGCAGGGAATCAGCCCCAGCATTTT
TRBJ2-1 . . TRBV3-2 CASSSITSGGPKYNEQFF TGTGCCAGCAGCTCTATTACTAGCGGGGGGCCGAAGTACAATGAGCAGTTCTTC
TRBJ1-2 . many TRBV3-1 CASSLILRPWDYQGYTF TGTGCCAGCAGCCTAATACTGAGACCTTGGGACTATCAGGGCTACACCTTC
TRBJ1-5 TRBD1 many TRBV2 CASSEGTGDLDQPQHF TGTGCCAGCAGTGAAGGGACAGGGGATTTGGATCAGCCCCAGCATTTT
TRBJ2-3 . few TRBV28 CASSPGTRTDTQYF TGTGCCAGCAGTCCCGGGACGCGCACAGATACGCAGTATTTT
TRBJ2-1 . few TRBV7-8 CASSLSWDEQFF TGTGCCAGCAGCTTATCGTGGGATGAGCAGTTCTTC
TRBJ2-1 . . TRBV7-3 CASSIGLGGYNEQFF TGTGCCAGCAGCATCGGACTAGGGGGATACAATGAGCAGTTCTTC